This T cell receptor (beta chain) was found in a study of blood T cell repertoires in COVID-19. This clone has just one count. Measured with immunoSEQ multiplex PCR; TCRdb has only the in-frame clones, and not every one. The table has 200,000 to 250,000 clones, roughly 80% seen once. This CDR3 has 14 amino acids. CDR1 and CDR2 (germline): SGHRS, YFSETQ. V was trimmed by 0 bases and J by 5 bases, leaving 11 bases between them. The rearrangement links TRBV5-1 to TRBJ2-5, with D perhaps matching TRBD2 (6 bases). The sample was peripheral blood. This sequence originates from a woman between 18 and 29 years old with acute or convalescent COVID-19. The CDR3 region has the DNA TGCGCCAGCAGCTTGGCGGGAGTTCGGGAGACCCAGTACTTC. Translation gives CASSLAGVRETQYF. Looking up the rest from reference TRBV5-1 and TRBJ2-5 gives the full variable domain: KAGVTQTPRYLIKTRGQQVTLSCSPISGHRSVSWYQQTPGQGLQFLFEYFSETQRNKGNFPGRFSGRQFSNSRSEMNVSTLELGDSALYLCASSLAGVRETQYFGPGTRLLVL.